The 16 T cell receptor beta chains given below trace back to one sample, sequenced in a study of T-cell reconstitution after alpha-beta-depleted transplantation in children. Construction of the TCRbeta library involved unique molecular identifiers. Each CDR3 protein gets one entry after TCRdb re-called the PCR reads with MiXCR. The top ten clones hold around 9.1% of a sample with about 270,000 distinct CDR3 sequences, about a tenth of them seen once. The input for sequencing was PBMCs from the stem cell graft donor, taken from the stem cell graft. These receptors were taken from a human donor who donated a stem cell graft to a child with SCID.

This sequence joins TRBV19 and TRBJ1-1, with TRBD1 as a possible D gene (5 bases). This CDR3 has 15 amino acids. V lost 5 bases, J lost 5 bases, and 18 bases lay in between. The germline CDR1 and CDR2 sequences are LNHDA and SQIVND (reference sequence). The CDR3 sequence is CASSGTTQFWTEAFF. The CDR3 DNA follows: TGTGCCAGTAGTGGGACGACGCAGTTTTGGACTGAAGCTTTCTTT.

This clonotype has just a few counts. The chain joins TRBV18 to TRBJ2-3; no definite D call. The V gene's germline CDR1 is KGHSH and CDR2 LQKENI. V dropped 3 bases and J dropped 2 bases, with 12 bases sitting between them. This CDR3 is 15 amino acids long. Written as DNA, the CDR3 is TGTGCCAGCTCACCTTTGGATGGGGTCACAGATACGCAGTATTTT. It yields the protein CASSPLDGVTDTQYF.

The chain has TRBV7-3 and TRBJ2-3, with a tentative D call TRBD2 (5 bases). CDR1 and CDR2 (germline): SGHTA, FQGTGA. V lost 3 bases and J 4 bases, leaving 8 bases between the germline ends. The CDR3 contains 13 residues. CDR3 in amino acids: CASSFGLADTQYF. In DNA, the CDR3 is TGTGCCAGCAGCTTCGGACTTGCAGATACGCAGTATTTT.

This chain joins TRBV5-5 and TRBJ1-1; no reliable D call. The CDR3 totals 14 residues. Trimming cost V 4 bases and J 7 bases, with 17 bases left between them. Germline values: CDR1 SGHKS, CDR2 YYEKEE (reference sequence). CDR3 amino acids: CASSLRTGDVEAFF. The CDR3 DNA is TGTGCCAGCAGCCTCCGGACGGGTGATGTTGAAGCTTTCTTT.

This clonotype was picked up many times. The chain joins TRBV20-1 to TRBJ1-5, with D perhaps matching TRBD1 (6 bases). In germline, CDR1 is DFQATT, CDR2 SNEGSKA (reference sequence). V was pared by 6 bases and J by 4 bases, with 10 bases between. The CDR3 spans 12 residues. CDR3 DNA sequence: TGCAGTGCCAGGGGAGGGAATCAGCCCCAGCATTTT. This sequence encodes CSARGGNQPQHF.

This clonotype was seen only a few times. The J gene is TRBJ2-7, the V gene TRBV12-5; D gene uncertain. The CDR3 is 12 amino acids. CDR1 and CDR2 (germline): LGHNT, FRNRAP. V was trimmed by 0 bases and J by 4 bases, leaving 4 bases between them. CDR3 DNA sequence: TGTGCTAGTGGTTTGGTACCTTACGAGCAGTACTTC. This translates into CASGLVPYEQYF.

The CDR3 protein is CASSRDSPNYGYTF. CDR3 DNA sequence: TGCGCCAGCAGCAGGGACAGCCCTAACTATGGCTACACCTTC. The chain uses TRBV5-1 and TRBJ1-2; 7 bases line up with TRBD1. V lost 4 bases to trimming and J lost 0 bases; unmatched junction nucleotides: 3. Germline lookup yields CDR1 SGHRS and CDR2 YFSETQ. CDR3 length: 14 amino acids. The complete variable domain, with remaining parts taken from reference TRBV5-1 and TRBJ1-2, reads KAGVTQTPRYLIKTRGQQVTLSCSPISGHRSVSWYQQTPGQGLQFLFEYFSETQRNKGNFPGRFSGRQFSNSRSEMNVSTLELGDSALYLCASSRDSPNYGYTFGSGTRLTVV.

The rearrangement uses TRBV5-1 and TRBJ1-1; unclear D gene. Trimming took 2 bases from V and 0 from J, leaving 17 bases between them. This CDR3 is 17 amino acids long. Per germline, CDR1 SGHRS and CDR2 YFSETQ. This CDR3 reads CASSLGSSAEMNTEAFF. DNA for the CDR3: TGCGCCAGCAGCTTAGGTTCATCAGCAGAGATGAACACTGAAGCTTTCTTT.

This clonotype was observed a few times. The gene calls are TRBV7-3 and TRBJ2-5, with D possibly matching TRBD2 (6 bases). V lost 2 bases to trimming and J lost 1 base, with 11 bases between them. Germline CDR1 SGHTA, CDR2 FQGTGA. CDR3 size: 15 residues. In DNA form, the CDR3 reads TGTGCCAGCAGCTTAGTCGGGGGTCTCCAAGAGACCCAGTACTTC. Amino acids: CASSLVGGLQETQYF.

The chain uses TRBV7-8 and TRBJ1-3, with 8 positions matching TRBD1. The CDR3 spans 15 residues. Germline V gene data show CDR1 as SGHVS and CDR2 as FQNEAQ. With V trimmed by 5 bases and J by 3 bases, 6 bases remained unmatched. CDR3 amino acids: CASSEGQDRGNTIYF. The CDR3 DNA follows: TGTGCCAGCAGCGAGGGACAGGACCGTGGAAACACCATATATTTT.

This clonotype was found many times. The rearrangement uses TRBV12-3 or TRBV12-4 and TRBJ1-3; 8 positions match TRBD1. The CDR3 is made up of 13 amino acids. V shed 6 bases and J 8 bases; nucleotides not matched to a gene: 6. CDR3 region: CASRTGAGDTIYF. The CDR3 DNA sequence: TGTGCCAGCAGGACAGGGGCCGGGGACACCATATATTTT.

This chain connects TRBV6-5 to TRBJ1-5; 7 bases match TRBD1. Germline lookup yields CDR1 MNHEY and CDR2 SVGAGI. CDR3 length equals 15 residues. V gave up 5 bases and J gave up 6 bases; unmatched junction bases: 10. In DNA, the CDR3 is TGTGCCAGCAGTCGGGAGACAGGGACGGGTCAGCCCCAGCATTTT. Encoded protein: CASSRETGTGQPQHF.

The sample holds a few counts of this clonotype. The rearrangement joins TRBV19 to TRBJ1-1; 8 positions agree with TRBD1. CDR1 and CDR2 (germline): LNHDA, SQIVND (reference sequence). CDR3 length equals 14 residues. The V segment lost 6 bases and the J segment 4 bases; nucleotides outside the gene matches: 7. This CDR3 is CASRTGQVSTEAFF. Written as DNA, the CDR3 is TGTGCCAGTAGGACGGGACAGGTCAGCACTGAAGCTTTCTTT.

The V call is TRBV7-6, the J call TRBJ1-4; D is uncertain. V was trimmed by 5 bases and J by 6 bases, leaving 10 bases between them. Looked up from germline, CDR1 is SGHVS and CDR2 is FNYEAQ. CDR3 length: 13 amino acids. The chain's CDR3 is CASSGRWDEKLFF. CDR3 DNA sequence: TGTGCCAGCAGCGGGCGGTGGGATGAAAAACTGTTTTTT.

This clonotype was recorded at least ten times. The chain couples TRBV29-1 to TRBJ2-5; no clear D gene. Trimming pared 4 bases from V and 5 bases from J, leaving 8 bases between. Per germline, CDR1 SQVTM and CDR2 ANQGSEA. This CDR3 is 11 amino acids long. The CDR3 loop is CSVGTMETQYF. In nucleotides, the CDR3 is TGCAGCGTTGGGACCATGGAGACCCAGTACTTC.

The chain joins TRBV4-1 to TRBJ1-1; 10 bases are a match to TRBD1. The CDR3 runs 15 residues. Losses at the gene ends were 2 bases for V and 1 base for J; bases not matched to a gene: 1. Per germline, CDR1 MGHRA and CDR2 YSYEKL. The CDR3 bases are TGCGCCAGCAGCCAAAGGGACAGGGGGAACACTGAAGCTTTCTTT. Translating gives CASSQRDRGNTEAFF.